This TCR beta chain originates from a study of long-term antiretroviral therapy in people with HIV. Study background: Earliest sampling preceded the 2015 immediate-ART recommendation by about a decade. Findings and limits, study-wide: Possibly under older ART regimens, blood was drawn between the mid-2000s and the late 2010s. Absence of data on ART adherence, viral resistance or therapy changes was noted.

This clone has more than one count but fewer than ten. Its antigen is not known. In the United States, treatment was given to all participants with HIV. Per the germline V gene, CDR1 is LNHDA and CDR2 is SQIVND (reference sequence). The V gene lost 2 bases and the J gene lost 9 bases, with 14 bases spanning the gap. This CDR3 has 14 residues. At the survey level, the v3.0 immunoSEQ assay was run. Sequencing was performed with immunoSEQ multiplex PCR; in TCRdb, only in-frame clones are kept and a portion is missing. There are about 33,000 clones in the sample; 70% to 80% occur only once, and around 7.4% lies in the top ten.

The specimen was unsorted PBMCs, collected 2 years after starting antiretroviral therapy. The V gene is TRBV19, the J gene TRBJ1-5; D perhaps matches TRBD1 (6 bases). The sequence derives from a woman in her 50s with HIV. The CDR3 DNA follows: TGTGCCAGTAGTATAACGGGGGGGCAAGGGCCCCAGCATTTT. Its protein product is CASSITGGQGPQHF.